Following are 8 T cell receptor beta chains from one sample sequenced in a study of cytomegalovirus exposure and HLA in healthy donors. Both 60 Vbeta primers and 13 Jbeta primers went into the PCR. The repertoire was sequenced with immunoSEQ multiplex PCR; TCRdb's copy has only in-frame clones and lacks some. Of 90,000 to 130,000 clones listed, 65% to 75% are singletons. Material for sequencing was PBMCs. All receptors come from a man aged 25 to 40 in good health and CMV-seropositive.

The gene calls are TRBV9 and TRBJ2-3, with D perhaps TRBD1 (5 bases). Trimming shortened V by 0 bases and J by 1 base, and 12 bases separated the two germline ends. The CDR3 covers 16 residues. CDR1 is SGDLS and CDR2 is YYNGEE in the germline V gene. The CDR3 spells CASSVEAGAGTDTQYF. CDR3 bases: TGTGCCAGCAGCGTAGAGGCTGGGGCCGGCACAGATACGCAGTATTTT.

The gene calls are TRBV2 and TRBJ2-4; a weak D match, TRBD1 (5 bases). Trimming stripped 6 bases from V and 6 bases from J, with 12 bases between. The CDR3 totals 13 residues. Germline V gives CDR1 SNHLY, CDR2 FYNNEI. Here the CDR3 reads CASRQGVGNIQYF. CDR3 DNA: TGTGCCAGCAGGCAAGGGGTCGGAAACATTCAGTACTTC.

As regards this clone: A read error may account for a junction end that differs from germline. This chain joins TRBV7-9 and TRBJ2-5; D call uncertain. In germline, CDR1 is SEHNR, CDR2 FQNEAQ (reference sequence). The CDR3 sequence is 12 residues long. CDR3 in amino acids: CSSRRDQETQYF. CDR3 DNA: TGTTCCAGCAGGCGAGACCAAGAGACCCAGTACTTC.

The chain recombines TRBV9 with TRBJ2-1, with 15 bases that match TRBD2. CDR3 size: 16 residues. Germline-derived CDR1 and CDR2 are SGDLS and YYNGEE. With 6 bases clipped from V and 8 bases from J, the junction kept 9 bases outside the gene matches. CDR3 residues: CASTRGLAGGSDEQFF. The CDR3 nucleotides read TGTGCCAGCACCAGGGGACTAGCGGGGGGAAGCGATGAGCAGTTCTTC.

This clone has just a few counts. The chain recombines TRBV6-6 with TRBJ1-5, with D perhaps TRBD1 (5 bases). CDR1 is MNHNY, CDR2 SVGAGI, per germline (reference sequence). The ends were cut back, 4 bases at V and 0 bases at J, with 10 bases in the middle. The CDR3 consists of 15 residues. CDR3 DNA: TGTGCCAGCAGTTGGACATCCCTTAGCAATCAGCCCCAGCATTTT. This gives the protein CASSWTSLSNQPQHF.

This clone was picked up a small number of times. Different DNA sequences within this sample yield the same CDR3. This rearrangement joins TRBV18 to TRBJ2-7, with D tentatively TRBD1 (5 bases). CDR3 length: 11 residues. CDR1 KGHSH and CDR2 LQKENI come from the germline V gene. Deletions cut 5 bases from V and 3 bases from J, with 5 bases between. CDR3 sequence (DNA): TGTGCCAGCTCAACAGGCTACGAGCAGTACTTC. This codes for CASSTGYEQYF.

The chain combines TRBV9 with TRBJ2-3; tentative D call: TRBD2 (6 bases). CDR1 is SGDLS, CDR2 YYNGEE, per germline. V lost 2 bases, J lost 0 bases, and 13 bases lay in between. This CDR3 is 16 amino acids long. CDR3 in amino acids: CASSVRRSGSTDTQYF. CDR3 nucleotide sequence: TGTGCCAGCAGCGTTAGGAGGAGCGGGAGCACAGATACGCAGTATTTT.

The V and J genes are TRBV10-1 and TRBJ1-1, with D hard to call. Germline V gene lookup returns CDR1 WNHNN and CDR2 SYGVQD (reference sequence). V was cut by 10 bases and J by 1 base, with 13 bases left in between. The CDR3 loop spans 13 amino acids. The CDR3 nucleotides are TGCGCCACCGCACTAGCCGCGAACACTGAAGCTTTCTTT. This codes for CATALAANTEAFF.